What follows are 20 T cell receptor beta chains derived from one specimen sequenced in a study of technical replicates of blood from a handful of donors. Profiling relied on immunoSEQ multiplex PCR, and the TCRdb table lists in-frame clones only, not all of them. Among under 70,000 clones listed, about 86% were seen once. The source material was PBMCs. Every receptor here comes from a human donor in good health. Some clones in this sample may be carry-over from other donors' samples.

This clone was counted a single time. The chain carries TRBV7-3 and TRBJ1-3; no clear D gene. The CDR3 length is 13 residues. V was trimmed by 4 bases and J by 4 bases, leaving 8 bases between them. Per germline, CDR1 SGHTA and CDR2 FQGTGA. The CDR3 DNA is TGTGCCAGCAGCTCGGGCGGGGGAAACACCATATATTTT. Translation gives CASSSGGGNTIYF.

This clone was seen a handful of times. V usage is TRBV27 and J usage is TRBJ1-5, with TRBD1 as a possible D gene (5 bases). V was pared by 4 bases and J by 6 bases, with 19 bases between. Germline values: CDR1 MNHEY, CDR2 SMNVEV (reference sequence). This CDR3 has 16 residues. The CDR3 DNA follows: TGTGCCAGCAGTTCAATACAGGTCGTTTCAGGTCAGCCCCAGCATTTT. The encoded protein is CASSSIQVVSGQPQHF.

The chain links TRBV25-1 to TRBJ2-5, with D possibly matching TRBD2 (6 bases). The ends were cut back, 1 base at V and 5 bases at J, with 17 bases in the middle. The CDR3 contains 16 residues. Per germline, CDR1 MGHDK and CDR2 SYGVNS. The CDR3 loop reads CASSELGRESPETQYF. For the CDR3, the DNA is TGTGCCAGCAGTGAATTAGGCCGGGAGTCTCCGGAGACCCAGTACTTC.

This chain links TRBV2 with TRBJ2-3; D unresolved. Trimming stripped 1 base from V and 0 bases from J, with 8 bases between. The CDR3 loop spans 15 amino acids. Germline V CDR1 and CDR2: SNHLY, FYNNEI. The CDR3 DNA reads TGTGCCAGCAGTGAAGGGGCAGCTAGCACAGATACGCAGTATTTT. Translating it yields CASSEGAASTDTQYF.

The chain combines TRBV7-9 with TRBJ2-1; the match to TRBD1 covers 9 bases. With 0 bases clipped from V and 8 bases from J, the junction kept 8 bases outside the gene matches. This CDR3 has 16 amino acids. Germline V CDR1 and CDR2: SEHNR, FQNEAQ (reference sequence). The CDR3 nucleotides are TGTGCCAGCAGCTTAGCGTCAGGACAGGGGAAGCATGAGCAGTTCTTC. Translation: CASSLASGQGKHEQFF. The full variable domain, with the rest looked up from reference TRBV7-9 and TRBJ2-1, is DTGVSQNPRHKITKRGQNVTFRCDPISEHNRLYWYRQTLGQGPEFLTYFQNEAQLEKSRLLSDRFSAERPKGSFSTLEIQRTEQGDSAMYLCASSLASGQGKHEQFFGPGTRLTVL.

The chain has TRBV5-8 and TRBJ2-7, with unresolved D. The length of the CDR3 is 12 residues. With 2 bases removed from V and 3 bases from J, the gap between germline ends came to 6 bases. Germline V gene sequence: CDR1 SGHTS, CDR2 YDEGEE. The CDR3 loop reads CASSLGVYEQYF. The CDR3 DNA sequence: TGTGCCAGCAGCTTAGGAGTCTACGAGCAGTACTTC.

The CDR3: CASSYSGGYNEQFF. CDR3 in DNA: TGTGCCAGCAGCTATAGCGGGGGTTACAATGAGCAGTTCTTC. This rearrangement joins TRBV5-6 to TRBJ2-1; 9 positions agree with TRBD2. The length of the CDR3 is 14 residues. The V gene end was trimmed by 3 bases and the J gene end by 4 bases; junction bases not matched to a gene: 2. Germline assignment: CDR1 SGHDT and CDR2 YYEEEE.

The chain links TRBV18 to TRBJ2-7, with 9 bases fitting TRBD1. Germline V gene lookup returns CDR1 KGHSH and CDR2 LQKENI. Trimming cost V 4 bases and J 0 bases; bases outside gene matches: 7. There are 16 residues in the CDR3. The CDR3 DNA is TGTGCCAGCTCACGGACAGGGGCCTCGAGCTCCTACGAGCAGTACTTC. Its protein product is CASSRTGASSSYEQYF.

This clone has a handful of counts. The CDR3 is CASSEWGPYEQYF. The CDR3 DNA sequence: TGTGCCAGCAGTGAATGGGGGCCCTACGAGCAGTACTTC. This chain connects TRBV6-1 to TRBJ2-7, with D possibly matching TRBD1 (6 bases). The germline CDR1 and CDR2 sequences are MNHNS and SASEGT. The V gene lost 2 bases and the J gene lost 2 bases, with 7 bases spanning the gap. The CDR3 contains 13 residues.

V usage is TRBV6-5 and J usage is TRBJ2-5; D possibly corresponds to TRBD1 (6 bases). V was clipped by 0 bases and J by 4 bases, with 9 bases between them. The CDR3 has 14 amino acids. CDR1 is MNHEY, CDR2 SVGAGI, per germline. For the CDR3, the DNA is TGTGCCAGCAGTTACTCTGCCAGGGGAGAGACCCAGTACTTC. It yields the protein CASSYSARGETQYF.

The chain employs TRBV7-2 and TRBJ2-1; TRBD2 matches 10 bases. Unmatched junction bases numbered 9, after V lost 0 bases and J lost 4 bases. This CDR3 region has 18 residues. In germline, CDR1 is SGHTA, CDR2 FQGNSA. For the CDR3, the DNA is TGTGCCAGCAGCTTAGCGCCTAGCGGGAGCGTTGGGTACAATGAGCAGTTCTTC. Encoded protein: CASSLAPSGSVGYNEQFF.

J is TRBJ1-3 and V is TRBV11-2; TRBD1 aligns across 7 bases. Germline CDR1 and CDR2: SGHAT and FQNNGV. The CDR3 contains 17 residues. V shed 5 bases and J 0 bases; nucleotides not matched to a gene: 10. The CDR3, as DNA: TGTGCCAGCAGCCCCCGGGGACAGACCGTCTCTGGAAACACCATATATTTT. It translates to CASSPRGQTVSGNTIYF.

As for this clone: The junction departs from the called germline gene at one end, perhaps through a read error. In DNA form, the CDR3 reads TGTGCCAGTAGTAGACCGGGACACTTC. Its translation: CASSRPGHF. The chain carries TRBV19 and TRBJ1-2; the D gene is possibly TRBD1 (6 bases). The CDR3 is 9 amino acids. The germline V gene encodes CDR1 LNHDA and CDR2 SQIVND (reference sequence).

This sequence joins TRBV29-1 and TRBJ1-2; 10 nucleotides match TRBD1. Germline V gene data show CDR1 as SQVTM and CDR2 as ANQGSEA. V was pared by 2 bases and J by 4 bases, with 10 bases of the junction left unmatched. The CDR3 loop spans 16 amino acids. The CDR3 region has the DNA TGCAGCGTTGAATGGGGACCGGGACAGGGGATCTATGGCTACACCTTC. This translates into CSVEWGPGQGIYGYTF.

This clone was seen only once. V gene TRBV7-3 combines with J gene TRBJ2-1; TRBD2 matches 8 bases. Germline trimming cut 5 bases from V and 3 bases from J; bases unmatched to any gene: 3. The germline gives CDR1 SGHTA, CDR2 FQGTGA. The CDR3 is made up of 14 amino acids. This chain's CDR3 is CASSTGGGYNEQFF. The CDR3 DNA sequence: TGTGCCAGCAGCACCGGGGGGGGCTACAATGAGCAGTTCTTC.

The CDR3 nucleotides read TGTGCCACCAGCAGTAGACAGATCCAAGAGACCCAGTACTTC. This sequence encodes CATSSRQIQETQYF. J is TRBJ2-5 and V is TRBV15, with D possibly TRBD1 on 5 matching bases. V shed 3 bases and J shed 1 base, with 9 bases lying between them. Germline V gives CDR1 LNHNV, CDR2 YYDKDF (reference sequence). This CDR3 spans 14 amino acids.

The V and J genes are TRBV5-1 and TRBJ2-5, with a possible D match to TRBD1 (6 bases). The CDR3 spans 14 residues. V lost 0 bases and J 2 bases, leaving 8 bases between the germline ends. The V gene's germline CDR1 is SGHRS and CDR2 YFSETQ. The CDR3 loop reads CASSLVQGQETQYF. DNA for the CDR3: TGCGCCAGCAGCTTGGTACAGGGTCAAGAGACCCAGTACTTC.

J is TRBJ2-2 and V is TRBV19, with TRBD1 identical over 7 bases. The CDR3 runs 15 residues. V lost 5 bases to trimming and J lost 2 bases; unmatched junction nucleotides: 5. Germline V gene lookup returns CDR1 LNHDA and CDR2 SQIVND (reference sequence). CDR3 bases: TGTGCCAGTAGTGGGGGACAGTTAAACACCGGGGAGCTGTTTTTT. The encoded protein is CASSGGQLNTGELFF.

The V gene is TRBV7-8, the J gene TRBJ1-2, with 8 nucleotides matching TRBD1. Germline V gene lookup returns CDR1 SGHVS and CDR2 FQNEAQ. V dropped 5 bases and J dropped 7; count of bases not matched to a gene: 9. The CDR3 spans 14 residues. CDR3 sequence (DNA): TGTGCCAGCAGCAAGGGACAGGAGGGGCTTGGCTACACCTTC. The encoded protein is CASSKGQEGLGYTF.

In this sample, this clone turned up once. V and J are TRBV1 and TRBJ2-7; TRBD1, the D gene given by the table, was not confirmed from the DNA. TRBV1 is given as a pseudogene. The CDR3 is 16 amino acids. The CDR3 spells CTSSQARQGLSYEQYF. CDR3 sequence (DNA): TGCACCAGCAGCCAAGCTCGGCAGGGTCTCTCCTACGAGCAGTACTTC.